Shown below are 24 T cell receptor beta chains from a single sample sequenced in a study of beta chain features in type 1 diabetes. Expressed TCRB transcripts were sequenced because the isolated RNA had all been reverse transcribed beforehand. Assay used: immunoSEQ multiplex PCR; TCRdb lists only in-frame clones, some missing. The data hold 500,000 to 700,000 clones, with 15% to 19% observed a single time. Sample: naive CD4+ T cells from blood. Receptors originate from a man aged 18 to 30 in good health.

V usage is TRBV27 and J usage is TRBJ1-1; TRBD1 might be the D (5 bases). Germline V gene lookup returns CDR1 MNHEY and CDR2 SMNVEV (reference sequence). The CDR3 contains 14 residues. V was cut by 5 bases and J by 1 base, with 11 bases left in between. CDR3 protein: CASSLRVRNTEAFF. The CDR3 bases are TGTGCCAGCAGTCTCAGGGTCCGGAACACTGAAGCTTTCTTT.

This clone was seen a few times. V and J are TRBV5-4 and TRBJ2-7, with 9 bases identical to TRBD2. The CDR3 sequence is 15 residues long. The V gene's germline CDR1 is SGHNT and CDR2 YYREEE (reference sequence). The V gene end was trimmed by 4 bases and the J gene end by 4 bases; junction bases not matched to a gene: 9. The CDR3: CASSPLAGAGYEQYF. In DNA, the CDR3 is TGTGCCAGCAGCCCTTTAGCGGGGGCCGGATACGAGCAGTACTTC.

This clone has just a few counts. The chain has TRBV28 and TRBJ2-6, with D perhaps given as TRBD1 or TRBD2 (5 bases each). Trimming stripped 3 bases from V and 0 bases from J, with 15 bases between. The CDR3 sequence is 18 residues long. In germline, CDR1 is MDHEN, CDR2 SYDVKM. The DNA of the CDR3 is TGTGCCAGCAGTTTTCGTGGCAGGGACCCCTCTGGGGCCAACGTCCTGACTTTC. Encoded protein: CASSFRGRDPSGANVLTF.

The chain links TRBV6-5 to TRBJ2-1; TRBD2 matches at 8 bases. J gave up 3 bases and V 6 bases, and 7 bases lay outside the gene matches. Germline CDR1 is MNHEY and CDR2 is SVGAGI. The CDR3 has 15 residues. The CDR3 is CASRTPGGNYNEQFF. In DNA, the CDR3 is TGTGCCAGCAGGACCCCGGGAGGGAACTACAATGAGCAGTTCTTC.

The chain links TRBV11-2 to TRBJ1-2; the D is unclear. The CDR3 length is 15 residues. V was shortened by 9 bases and J by 4 bases, with 21 bases between the two germline ends. Germline values: CDR1 SGHAT, CDR2 FQNNGV. CDR3 sequence: CARSKTGREAYGYTF. The DNA of the CDR3 is TGTGCCAGATCCAAAACGGGGAGAGAAGCCTATGGCTACACCTTC.

The gene calls are TRBV5-1 and TRBJ1-1; TRBD1 matches at 7 bases. Germline V CDR1 and CDR2: SGHRS, YFSETQ. The junction had 3 bases not matched to a gene; V was cut back by 0 bases and J by 1 base. This CDR3 comprises 15 residues. Written as DNA, the CDR3 is TGCGCCAGCAGCTTGGACAGGGGTCGGAACACTGAAGCTTTCTTT. Its protein is CASSLDRGRNTEAFF.

In its sample, this clone was seen a few times. The genes are TRBV21-1 and TRBJ2-3; whether TRBD1, the table's D call, matches the DNA was not checked. TRBV21-1 is given as a pseudogene. This CDR3 is built from 19 residues. CDR3 region: CASSKATCRSLISTDTQYF. The CDR3 DNA follows: TGTGCCAGCAGCAAAGCAACCTGCAGGTCCCTTATATCCACAGATACGCAGTATTTT.

The gene calls are TRBV30 and TRBJ1-6; no clear D. Germline V gives CDR1 GTSNPN, CDR2 SVGIG (reference sequence). The CDR3 is made up of 13 amino acids. Trimming left V 0 bases short and J 6 bases short, with 6 bases between. The CDR3 DNA reads TGTGCCTGGAGTGTCGGAGTTAATTCACCCCTCCACTTT. Protein sequence: CAWSVGVNSPLHF.

The J gene is TRBJ2-5, the V gene TRBV6-5; D unclear. Germline lookup yields CDR1 MNHEY and CDR2 SVGAGI. Trimming took 2 bases from V and 9 from J, leaving 10 bases between them. CDR3 length: 12 amino acids. The CDR3 reads CASSYGRVAQYF. The DNA for the CDR3 is TGTGCCAGCAGTTACGGAAGAGTGGCCCAGTACTTC.

In this sample, this clone turned up a few times. The chain has TRBV6-6 and TRBJ2-7; TRBD2 aligns across 9 bases. The germline V gene encodes CDR1 MNHNY and CDR2 SVGAGI (reference sequence). V lost 0 bases and J lost 0; bases outside the gene matches: 3. The CDR3 runs to 16 residues. CDR3 loop: CASSYSMTSGSYEQYF. The CDR3 DNA follows: TGTGCCAGCAGTTACTCGATGACTAGCGGCTCCTACGAGCAGTACTTC.

The sample holds a few counts of this clone. This chain uses TRBV7-9 with TRBJ2-3, with TRBD2 matching 12 bases. Germline CDR1 is SEHNR and CDR2 is FQNEAQ (reference sequence). This CDR3 has 16 residues. Germline trimming cut 1 base from V and 2 bases from J; bases unmatched to any gene: 1. This CDR3 is CASSLGLAGDTDTQYF. CDR3 in DNA: TGTGCCAGCAGCTTAGGACTAGCGGGGGACACAGATACGCAGTATTTT.

This clone was seen a handful of times. J is TRBJ2-3 and V is TRBV7-2, with D hard to call. Germline CDR1 and CDR2: SGHTA and FQGNSA. The V end was cut by 4 bases, the J end by 0 bases, with 14 bases between. CDR3 length: 16 residues. The CDR3 bases are TGTGCCAGCAGCTCCCCCGCCCGGTCGAGCACAGATACGCAGTATTTT. Its translation is CASSSPARSSTDTQYF.

This clone has just a few counts. The gene calls are TRBV19 and TRBJ2-7, with D perhaps TRBD1 (6 bases). The CDR3 consists of 17 residues. With 3 bases removed from V and 2 bases from J, the gap between germline ends came to 20 bases. Per germline, CDR1 LNHDA and CDR2 SQIVND (reference sequence). CDR3 in amino acids: CASSIVGLGHRPYEQYF. The CDR3 bases are TGTGCCAGTAGTATTGTGGGCTTGGGACACCGACCCTACGAGCAGTACTTC.

This chain joins TRBV5-1 and TRBJ2-2, with 8 bases aligning to TRBD2. V shed 4 bases, J shed 0 bases, and the junction held 5 bases outside the gene matches. CDR3 length equals 16 residues. CDR1 and CDR2 from the germline V gene are SGHRS and YFSETQ. CDR3 sequence reads: CASSKTSAPNTGELFF. The CDR3 DNA reads as TGCGCCAGCAGCAAGACTAGCGCCCCGAACACCGGGGAGCTGTTTTTT.

This clone was seen only a few times. The rearrangement uses TRBV18 and TRBJ1-1; possible D gene TRBD1, 6 bases. With 3 bases removed from V and 4 bases from J, the gap between germline ends came to 15 bases. The CDR3 has 15 amino acids. CDR1 and CDR2 (germline): KGHSH, LQKENI. In nucleotides, the CDR3 is TGTGCCAGCTCACCGGCAGGGGTCGAGGGCACTGAAGCTTTCTTT. Its protein product is CASSPAGVEGTEAFF. The whole variable domain, remainder taken from reference TRBV18 and TRBJ1-1, is NAGVMQNPRHLVRRRGQEARLRCSPMKGHSHVYWYRQLPEEGLKFMVYLQKENIIDESGMPKERFSAEFPKEGPSILRIQQVVRGDSAAYFCASSPAGVEGTEAFFGQGTRLTVV.

CDR3 DNA: TGCAGCGTTGCTCTCCGGAACACTGAAGCTTTCTTT. It is translated as CSVALRNTEAFF. The chain recombines TRBV29-1 with TRBJ1-1; D is undetermined. The CDR3 loop spans 12 amino acids. From germline, CDR1 is SQVTM and CDR2 ANQGSEA. The V end lost 4 bases, the J end lost 1 base, and 7 bases lay between the germline ends.

Only a few counts were recorded for this clone. This rearrangement joins TRBV9 to TRBJ2-7; TRBD1 matches 7 bases. Trimming removed 3 bases from V and 0 bases from J; junction bases left unmatched: 9. Looked up from germline, CDR1 is SGDLS and CDR2 is YYNGEE. The CDR3 sequence is 16 residues long. The CDR3 region is CASSAQTGYSSYEQYF. The DNA for the CDR3 is TGTGCCAGCAGCGCCCAGACAGGGTATAGCTCCTACGAGCAGTACTTC.

This chain connects TRBV6-5 to TRBJ1-1, with a weak D call TRBD1 (6 bases). The CDR3 sequence is 14 residues long. The V and J ends lost 6 bases and 4 bases respectively, with 15 bases between them. Germline values: CDR1 MNHEY, CDR2 SVGAGI. The CDR3 reads CASRRGWGTTEAFF. In DNA form, the CDR3 reads TGTGCCAGCAGAAGGGGGTGGGGAACCACTGAAGCTTTCTTT.

This chain connects TRBV11-1 to TRBJ2-4, with 9 bases that match TRBD1. The CDR3 loop spans 16 amino acids. Germline V gene sequence: CDR1 SGHAT, CDR2 FQDESV (reference sequence). Unmatched junction bases numbered 6, after V lost 1 base and J lost 5 bases. The CDR3 coding sequence is TGTGCCAGCAGCTTAGACCACAGGGGGCTGGAAAACATTCAGTACTTC. Translated, it gives CASSLDHRGLENIQYF.

The chain uses TRBV7-9 and TRBJ1-1; 7 nucleotides match TRBD1. Per germline, CDR1 SEHNR and CDR2 FQNEAQ (reference sequence). The CDR3 is 15 residues long. V lost 5 bases, J lost 2 bases, and 8 bases stayed unmatched. The CDR3 region is CASSRLRDSNTEAFF. CDR3 nucleotides: TGTGCCAGCAGCCGACTGCGGGACAGCAACACTGAAGCTTTCTTT.

As for this clone: Compared with germline, one end of the junction differs, possibly owing to a read error. CDR3 coding DNA: TGTGCCATCAGAGACAGGGATAACTCACCCCTCCACTTT. Translated, it gives CAIRDRDNSPLHF. The chain recombines TRBV10-3 with TRBJ1-6; 7 bases are a match to TRBD1. From germline, CDR1 is ENHRY and CDR2 SYGVKD. There are 13 residues in the CDR3.

J is TRBJ1-1 and V is TRBV19; D gene unclear. The CDR3 length is 15 residues. From germline, CDR1 is LNHDA and CDR2 SQIVND (reference sequence). V lost 3 bases and J 2 bases, leaving 13 bases between the germline ends. The DNA for the CDR3 is TGTGCCAGTAGTATTCGGAGGGAGGCAAACACTGAAGCTTTCTTT. Its translation: CASSIRREANTEAFF.

This clone has more than one count but fewer than ten. The chain uses TRBV7-2 and TRBJ2-7; D is unresolved. CDR3 length: 14 residues. V was pared by 2 bases and J by 0 bases, with 8 bases between. Germline CDR1 SGHTA, CDR2 FQGNSA. CDR3 loop: CASSLSPGSYEQYF. CDR3 DNA sequence: TGTGCCAGCAGCTTAAGCCCGGGCTCCTACGAGCAGTACTTC. Together with reference TRBV7-2 and TRBJ2-7, the CDR3 gives the full variable domain: GAGVSQSPSNKVTEKGKDVELRCDPISGHTALYWYRQSLGQGLEFLIYFQGNSAPDKSGLPSDRFSAERTGGSVSTLTIQRTQQEDSAVYLCASSLSPGSYEQYFGPGTRLTVT.

This rearrangement joins TRBV4-2 to TRBJ2-3, with D uncertain. V lost 0 bases and J 3 bases, leaving 13 bases between the germline ends. The CDR3 consists of 16 residues. Germline CDR1 reads LGHNA; CDR2 reads YNFKEQ. The CDR3 spells CASSQDLQPATDTQYF. DNA of the CDR3: TGTGCCAGCAGCCAAGATTTACAGCCTGCAACAGATACGCAGTATTTT.